The present entry profiles one TCR beta chain with its context. The antigen remains unidentified. There are 12 residues in the CDR3. This specimen belongs to a study of post-analysis software for immune sequencing data. Study summary: Multiple sclerosis in the patients followed relapsing-remitting, secondary progressive and progressive-relapsing courses. Study-wide points: The five TRBV segments detected at higher frequency in patients than in controls included TRBV5-6, TRBV5-1 and TRBV20-1.

Unique-molecular-identifier-tagged TCR beta cDNA libraries were used. T cells, about 0.85 to 11 million of them, yielded roughly 550,000 cDNA molecules. TCRdb re-called the PCR reads through MiXCR, storing one row per CDR3 protein. The sample records hundreds of thousands of distinct CDR3 sequences, approximately 45% being singletons. The TCR originated in a girl aged 10 to 17 with multiple sclerosis. Sequenced input: blood. The rearrangement joins TRBV21-1 to TRBJ1-5. TRBV21-1 is assigned pseudogene status. CDR3 region: CASSKAPQPQHF. The CDR3 DNA reads as TGTGCCAGCAGCAAAGCCCCTCAGCCCCAGCATTTT.